Following are 30 T cell receptor beta chains from one sample sequenced in a study of blood T cell repertoires in COVID-19. The assay was immunoSEQ multiplex PCR, and TCRdb's table has in-frame clones only and misses some. The sample gives 250,000 or so clones, nearly 85% of which show up once; over 4.5% is in the top ten. The sequenced sample was peripheral blood. The receptors derive from a human donor in a cohort sampled during active COVID-19.

This clone was picked up a small number of times. The chain employs TRBV11-1 and TRBJ2-5, with TRBD2 matching 8 bases. The germline V gene has CDR1 SGHAT and CDR2 FQDESV (reference sequence). V lost 6 bases and J lost 1; bases outside the gene matches: 7. The CDR3 consists of 15 residues. The CDR3 spells CASSRGGTFQETQYF. The CDR3 DNA reads TGTGCCAGCAGTCGGGGGGGAACCTTCCAAGAGACCCAGTACTTC.

CDR3 sequence reads: CSVRGRLQETQYF. The CDR3 DNA is TGCAGCGTTCGCGGGAGACTCCAAGAGACCCAGTACTTC. The rearrangement links TRBV29-1 to TRBJ2-5; TRBD2 aligns across 7 bases. The germline CDR1 and CDR2 sequences are SQVTM and ANQGSEA. With 5 bases clipped from V and 1 base from J, the junction kept 4 bases outside the gene matches. The CDR3 is 13 amino acids.

The gene calls are TRBV10-3 and TRBJ1-3; D gene unclear. The CDR3 runs to 14 residues. Trimming took off 2 bases at V and 0 bases at J, with 5 bases between the two ends. Germline lookup yields CDR1 ENHRY and CDR2 SYGVKD. CDR3 region: CAISETVSGNTIYF. The CDR3 nucleotides are TGTGCCATCAGTGAGACAGTCTCTGGAAACACCATATATTTT.

The DNA for the CDR3 is TGCGCCAGCAGCTTGGACGGGATGAGGCCCCAGCATTTT. It is translated as CASSLDGMRPQHF. The V call is TRBV5-1, the J call TRBJ1-5; D uncertain. Germline loops: CDR1 SGHRS, CDR2 YFSETQ. Trimming shortened V by 0 bases and J by 9 bases, and 10 bases separated the two germline ends. The CDR3 contains 13 residues.

The chain couples TRBV1 to TRBJ2-7; the table's D call, TRBD2, has no DNA check behind it. TRBV1 represents a pseudogene. The CDR3 length is 16 residues. The CDR3 sequence is CTSSQDSRACSYEQYF. Here the CDR3 DNA reads TGCACCAGCAGCCAAGACTCGAGGGCTTGCTCCTACGAGCAGTACTTC.

The rearrangement joins TRBV5-1 to TRBJ1-6, with D perhaps TRBD1 (6 bases). The CDR3 consists of 14 residues. The V and J ends lost 0 bases and 7 bases respectively, with 8 bases between them. Germline V gives CDR1 SGHRS, CDR2 YFSETQ. The CDR3 DNA reads as TGCGCCAGCAGCTTGGGGCAGGGGAATTCACCCCTCCACTTT. Encoded protein: CASSLGQGNSPLHF.

The chain carries TRBV7-3 and TRBJ1-1, with no clear D. This CDR3 region has 15 residues. Trimming stripped 4 bases from V and 1 base from J, with 13 bases between. Germline CDR1 is SGHTA and CDR2 is FQGTGA. The CDR3 sequence is CASSSSDIRNTEAFF. The CDR3 bases are TGTGCCAGCAGCTCTTCCGACATTCGGAACACTGAAGCTTTCTTT.

This clone was seen only once. The chain uses TRBV5-4 and TRBJ2-5, with 9 bases fitting TRBD2. The J segment lost 2 bases and the V segment lost 4 bases, leaving 9 bases of the junction unmatched. This CDR3 has 16 residues. Per the germline V gene, CDR1 is SGHNT and CDR2 is YYREEE (reference sequence). The CDR3 region has the DNA TGTGCCAGCAGCCCTTGGGGTAGCGGGGGACAAGAGACCCAGTACTTC. Amino acid sequence: CASSPWGSGGQETQYF. The full variable domain, completed using reference TRBV5-4 and TRBJ2-5, is ETGVTQSPTHLIKTRGQQVTLRCSSQSGHNTVSWYQQALGQGPQFIFQYYREEENGRGNFPPRFSGLQFPNYSSELNVNALELDDSALYLCASSPWGSGGQETQYFGPGTRLLVL.

J is TRBJ1-4 and V is TRBV6-5; 9 bases are shared with TRBD1. Per germline, CDR1 MNHEY and CDR2 SVGAGI. This CDR3 contains 14 residues. The V segment lost 4 bases and the J segment 5 bases; nucleotides outside the gene matches: 2. The CDR3 DNA sequence: TGTGCCAGCAGTTCGGGACAGGGAAATGAAAAACTGTTTTTT. Translated, it gives CASSSGQGNEKLFF.

The chain uses TRBV5-1 and TRBJ1-1; D may be TRBD1 (6 bases). V was cut by 4 bases and J by 3 bases, with 16 bases left in between. Germline values: CDR1 SGHRS, CDR2 YFSETQ. The CDR3 is 15 amino acids. This CDR3 reads CASSKVQGLDTEAFF. CDR3 coding DNA: TGCGCCAGCAGCAAGGTACAGGGATTGGACACTGAAGCTTTCTTT.

This chain links TRBV9 with TRBJ2-7; 7 bases fit TRBD1. CDR1 is SGDLS and CDR2 is YYNGEE in the germline V gene. V trimming: 0 bases; J trimming: 4 bases; junction bases outside the gene matches: 16. This CDR3 spans 18 amino acids. The CDR3 bases are TGTGCCAGCAGCGTAGAGCCAGGGGGAACCAAGACCGGGTACGAGCAGTACTTC. Protein sequence: CASSVEPGGTKTGYEQYF.

In its sample, this clone was seen a few times. The chain's CDR3 is CASSLVAGGGHEQFF. CDR3 in DNA: TGCGCCAGCAGCTTGGTTGCGGGGGGCGGGCATGAGCAGTTCTTC. The chain employs TRBV5-1 and TRBJ2-1, with 8 bases identical to TRBD2. The CDR3 contains 15 residues. The junction had 7 bases not matched to a gene; V was cut back by 0 bases and J by 8 bases. CDR1 SGHRS and CDR2 YFSETQ come from the germline V gene.

The chain carries TRBV28 and TRBJ1-3, with D maybe TRBD1 (6 bases). Germline CDR1 is MDHEN and CDR2 is SYDVKM. Trimming took 6 bases from V and 4 from J, leaving 16 bases between them. This CDR3 has 15 residues. This chain's CDR3 is CASSRKTGLGNTIYF. The CDR3 region has the DNA TGTGCCAGCAGCCGTAAGACAGGCTTGGGAAACACCATATATTTT.

The chain employs TRBV27 and TRBJ2-2, with D possibly matching TRBD1 (6 bases). This CDR3 region has 16 residues. The V end was cut by 2 bases, the J end by 7 bases, with 17 bases between. Looked up from germline, CDR1 is MNHEY and CDR2 is SMNVEV (reference sequence). As DNA, the CDR3 is TGTGCCAGCAGTTTAGTAGGACAGCGAGGGATCGGGGAGCTGTTTTTT. It translates to CASSLVGQRGIGELFF.

This sequence joins TRBV10-2 and TRBJ1-5; 8 bases fit TRBD1. The ends lost 7 bases at V and 6 bases at J; junction bases unmatched: 2. Per the germline V gene, CDR1 is WSHSY and CDR2 is SAAADI. The CDR3 spans 12 residues. DNA for the CDR3: TGCGCCAGCAAGGACAGGGCTCAGCCCCAGCATTTT. This translates into CASKDRAQPQHF.

This clone was counted between two and nine times. The V call is TRBV2, the J call TRBJ1-3; D unclear. The CDR3 consists of 14 residues. The V gene's germline CDR1 is SNHLY and CDR2 FYNNEI. V lost 4 bases, J lost 3 bases, and 10 bases lay in between. CDR3 in DNA: TGTGCCAGCAGTGCTTCTACGGGTGGAAACACCATATATTTT. It is translated as CASSASTGGNTIYF. The full variable domain, its missing parts supplied by reference TRBV2 and TRBJ1-3, is EPEVTQTPSHQVTQMGQEVILRCVPISNHLYFYWYRQILGQKVEFLVSFYNNEISEKSEIFDDQFSVERPDGSNFTLKIRSTKLEDSAMYFCASSASTGGNTIYFGEGSWLTVV.

The table lists this clone with many counts. The rearrangement joins TRBV7-9 to TRBJ1-1; 10 bases match TRBD1. The CDR3 runs 16 residues. The germline V gene encodes CDR1 SEHNR and CDR2 FQNEAQ (reference sequence). Trimming cost V 1 base and J 4 bases; bases outside gene matches: 6. CDR3 DNA: TGTGCCAGCAGCTTAGGGACAGGGGGGTTATTCACTGAAGCTTTCTTT. Translated: CASSLGTGGLFTEAFF.

The V gene is TRBV30, the J gene TRBJ2-2; 12 bases align to TRBD2. V shed 5 bases, J shed 3 bases, and the junction held 1 base outside the gene matches. This CDR3 is built from 14 residues. Germline lookup yields CDR1 GTSNPN and CDR2 SVGIG (reference sequence). Here the CDR3 reads CAWSSGGDTGELFF. Written as DNA, the CDR3 is TGTGCCTGGTCTAGCGGGGGGGACACCGGGGAGCTGTTTTTT.

The chain couples TRBV24-1 to TRBJ2-1, with TRBD2 matching 14 bases. This CDR3 has 19 amino acids. Germline lookup yields CDR1 KGHDR and CDR2 SFDVKD. Trimming cost V 5 bases and J 0 bases; bases outside gene matches: 8. CDR3 nucleotide sequence: TGTGCCACCAGTGTTGGGACTAGCGGGGGCCTGAGCTCCTACAATGAGCAGTTCTTC. It is translated as CATSVGTSGGLSSYNEQFF.

The rearrangement joins TRBV3-1 (or the pseudogene TRBV3-2) to TRBJ2-7; D unresolved. Deletions cut 0 bases from V and 6 bases from J, with 12 bases between. The CDR3 covers 14 residues. CDR1 is LGHDT and CDR2 is YNNKEL in the germline V gene (reference sequence). The CDR3 DNA reads TGTGCCAGCAGCCAAGATCTCGGTGCTCTCGAGCAGTACTTC. This translates into CASSQDLGALEQYF.

This chain joins TRBV6-2 or TRBV6-3 and TRBJ1-1; D unclear. The germline V and J ends were trimmed by 5 bases and 1 base, with 14 bases remaining between them. This CDR3 is 15 amino acids long. Per germline, CDR1 MNHEY and CDR2 SVGEGT. In nucleotides, the CDR3 is TGTGCCAGCAGTCTCCCAGGAATAGGGAACACTGAAGCTTTCTTT. Protein: CASSLPGIGNTEAFF.

The chain recombines TRBV29-1 with TRBJ1-2; 8 positions match TRBD1. This CDR3 has 13 residues. Germline trimming cut 6 bases from V and 6 bases from J; bases unmatched to any gene: 9. Germline loops: CDR1 SQVTM, CDR2 ANQGSEA. The CDR3 reads CSVRTGRTDGYTF. In DNA form, the CDR3 reads TGCAGCGTCCGGACAGGGAGGACGGATGGCTACACCTTC.

This chain connects TRBV5-1 to TRBJ2-1; 7 bases agree with TRBD2. Germline values: CDR1 SGHRS, CDR2 YFSETQ. V was clipped by 7 bases and J by 5 bases; unmatched bases: 12. The CDR3 is made up of 15 amino acids. The CDR3 sequence: CASSREGRGDNEQFF. CDR3 nucleotides: TGCGCCAGCTCCAGGGAGGGCCGGGGGGACAATGAGCAGTTCTTC.

The rearrangement uses TRBV9 and TRBJ2-3; 13 bases are a match to TRBD2. This CDR3 has 15 amino acids. The germline CDR1 and CDR2 sequences are SGDLS and YYNGEE. With 1 base clipped from V and 4 bases from J, the junction kept 0 bases outside the gene matches. The CDR3 sequence: CASSVTSGGADTQYF. In DNA, the CDR3 is TGTGCCAGCAGCGTAACTAGCGGGGGGGCAGATACGCAGTATTTT. Full variable domain (rest looked up from reference TRBV9 and TRBJ2-3): DSGVTQTPKHLITATGQRVTLRCSPRSGDLSVYWYQQSLDQGLQFLIQYYNGEERAKGNILERFSAQQFPDLHSELNLSSLELGDSALYFCASSVTSGGADTQYFGPGTRLTVL.

Here the CDR3 reads CASSSGANTEAFF. In nucleotides, the CDR3 is TGTGCCAGCAGTTCGGGTGCTAACACTGAAGCTTTCTTT. This rearrangement joins TRBV28 to TRBJ1-1; no definite D call. Germline values: CDR1 MDHEN, CDR2 SYDVKM. The CDR3 is made up of 13 amino acids. The V end was cut by 4 bases, the J end by 2 bases, with 8 bases between.

J is TRBJ2-5 and V is TRBV7-9, with 12 positions matching TRBD1. This CDR3 contains 16 residues. Trimming cost V 1 base and J 5 bases; bases outside gene matches: 5. Per the germline V gene, CDR1 is SEHNR and CDR2 is FQNEAQ (reference sequence). This CDR3 is CASSLVGQGARETQYF. CDR3 nucleotide sequence: TGTGCCAGCAGCTTAGTGGGACAGGGGGCGCGGGAGACCCAGTACTTC.

The V gene is TRBV19, the J gene TRBJ2-2; tentatively, D is TRBD1 (6 bases). The length of the CDR3 is 16 residues. Looked up from germline, CDR1 is LNHDA and CDR2 is SQIVND (reference sequence). Trimming left V 7 bases short and J 1 base short, with 16 bases between. The CDR3 region has the DNA TGTGCCAGTACCCCTACAGGGCTAGTGAACACCGGGGAGCTGTTTTTT. This sequence encodes CASTPTGLVNTGELFF.

The chain combines TRBV27 with TRBJ2-7; 12 bases fit TRBD1. The CDR3 is made up of 15 amino acids. Looked up from germline, CDR1 is MNHEY and CDR2 is SMNVEV (reference sequence). V lost 6 bases, J lost 3 bases, and 6 bases stayed unmatched. CDR3 DNA sequence: TGTGCCAGCAGCCCCGGGACAGGGGGCTACTACGAGCAGTACTTC. Its protein product is CASSPGTGGYYEQYF.

This clone occurred once. The chain carries TRBV15 and TRBJ2-2; a weak D match, TRBD1 (5 bases). The CDR3 runs 16 residues. Germline V gene data show CDR1 as LNHNV and CDR2 as YYDKDF (reference sequence). V was trimmed by 1 base and J by 0 bases, leaving 9 bases between them. CDR3 region: CATSRGGASNTGELFF. The CDR3 region has the DNA TGTGCCACCAGCAGAGGTGGGGCATCGAACACCGGGGAGCTGTTTTTT.

J is TRBJ1-1 and V is TRBV6-6; perhaps TRBD1 as D (6 bases). V shed 3 bases and J shed 4 bases, with 18 bases lying between them. The CDR3 is 16 amino acids. Germline V gene lookup returns CDR1 MNHNY and CDR2 SVGAGI (reference sequence). CDR3 sequence (DNA): TGTGCCAGCAGTTATTTGGCAGGGGTTGATAGCACTGAAGCTTTCTTT. This sequence encodes CASSYLAGVDSTEAFF.